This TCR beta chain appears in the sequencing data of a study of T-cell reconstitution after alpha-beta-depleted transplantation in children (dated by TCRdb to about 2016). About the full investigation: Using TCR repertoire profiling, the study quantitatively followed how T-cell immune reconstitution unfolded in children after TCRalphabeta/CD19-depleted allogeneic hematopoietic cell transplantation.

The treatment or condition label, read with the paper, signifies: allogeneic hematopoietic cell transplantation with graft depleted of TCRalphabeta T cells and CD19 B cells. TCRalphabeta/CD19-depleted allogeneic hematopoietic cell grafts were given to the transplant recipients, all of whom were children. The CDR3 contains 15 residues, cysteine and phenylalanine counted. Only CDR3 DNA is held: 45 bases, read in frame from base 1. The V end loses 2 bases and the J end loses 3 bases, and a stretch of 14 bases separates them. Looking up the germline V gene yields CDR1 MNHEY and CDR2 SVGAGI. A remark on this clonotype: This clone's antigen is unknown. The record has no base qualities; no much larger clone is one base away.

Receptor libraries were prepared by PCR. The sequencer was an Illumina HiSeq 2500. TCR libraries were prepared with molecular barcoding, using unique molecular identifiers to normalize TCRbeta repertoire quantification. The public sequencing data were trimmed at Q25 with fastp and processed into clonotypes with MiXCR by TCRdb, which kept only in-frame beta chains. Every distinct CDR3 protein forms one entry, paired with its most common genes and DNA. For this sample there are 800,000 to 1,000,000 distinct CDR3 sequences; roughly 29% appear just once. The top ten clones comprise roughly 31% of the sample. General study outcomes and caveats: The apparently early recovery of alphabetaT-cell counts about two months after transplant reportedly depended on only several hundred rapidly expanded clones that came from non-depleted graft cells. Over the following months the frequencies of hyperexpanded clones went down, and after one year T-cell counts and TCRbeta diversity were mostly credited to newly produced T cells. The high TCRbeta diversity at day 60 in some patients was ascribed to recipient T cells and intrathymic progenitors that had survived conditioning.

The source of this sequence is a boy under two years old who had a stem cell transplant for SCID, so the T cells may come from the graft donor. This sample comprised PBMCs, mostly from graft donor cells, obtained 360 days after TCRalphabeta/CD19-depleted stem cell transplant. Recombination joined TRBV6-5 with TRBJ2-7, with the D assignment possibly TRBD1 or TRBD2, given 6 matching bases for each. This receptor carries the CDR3 CASSYGGGQFYEQYF. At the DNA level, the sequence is TGTGCCAGCAGTTACGGAGGGGGGCAGTTCTACGAGCAGTACTTC.